This TCR beta chain emerged from a study of glioma-infiltrating T cells after dendritic cell vaccination. At the level of the study: Monocyte-derived dendritic cells, cultured roughly 7 days with IL-4 and GM-CSF, were pulsed with autologous tumor lysate. Patients received three intradermal dendritic cell vaccine injections at biweekly intervals.

The PCR used 60 V beta and 13 J beta primers. Sequencing was performed with immunoSEQ multiplex PCR; in TCRdb, only in-frame clones are kept and a portion is missing. The sample has about 92,000 clones, over 75% seen once. CDR1 is SGHRS, CDR2 YFSETQ, per germline. The CDR3 totals 17 residues. V gave up 2 bases and J gave up 0 bases, with 18 bases separating them. The receptor comes from a human donor with glioblastoma. The gene calls are TRBV5-1 and TRBJ2-7; a possible D gene is TRBD2 (5 bases). The specimen comprised blood, sampled before dendritic cell vaccination. The CDR3 bases are TGCGCCAGCAGCTTAGCGGCGTGGGGAATAAACTCCTACGAGCAGTACTTC. This sequence encodes CASSLAAWGINSYEQYF.